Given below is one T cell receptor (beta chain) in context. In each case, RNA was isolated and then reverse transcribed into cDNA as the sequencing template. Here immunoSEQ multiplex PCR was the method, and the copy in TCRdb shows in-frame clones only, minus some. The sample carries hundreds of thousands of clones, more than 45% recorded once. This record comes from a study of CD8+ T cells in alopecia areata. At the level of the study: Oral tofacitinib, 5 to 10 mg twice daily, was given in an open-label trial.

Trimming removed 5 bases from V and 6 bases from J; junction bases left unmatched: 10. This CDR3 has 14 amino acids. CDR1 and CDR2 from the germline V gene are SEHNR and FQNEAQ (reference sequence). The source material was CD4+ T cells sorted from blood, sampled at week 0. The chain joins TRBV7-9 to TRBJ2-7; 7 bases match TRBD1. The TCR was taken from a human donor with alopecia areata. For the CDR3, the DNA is TGTGCCAGCAGCGGACAGGTCAGAGGGGGCGAGCAGTACTTC. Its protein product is CASSGQVRGGEQYF.